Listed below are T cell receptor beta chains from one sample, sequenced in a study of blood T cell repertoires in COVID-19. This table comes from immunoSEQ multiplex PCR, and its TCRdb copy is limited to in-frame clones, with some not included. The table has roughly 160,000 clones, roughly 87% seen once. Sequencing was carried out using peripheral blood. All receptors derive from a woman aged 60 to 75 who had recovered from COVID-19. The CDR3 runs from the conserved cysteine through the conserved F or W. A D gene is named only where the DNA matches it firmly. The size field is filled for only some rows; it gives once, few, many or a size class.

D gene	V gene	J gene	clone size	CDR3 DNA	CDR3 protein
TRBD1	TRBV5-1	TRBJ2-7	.	TGCGCCAGCAGCCTGCTGACAGGGAGCGCCTACGAGCAGTACTTC	CASSLLTGSAYEQYF
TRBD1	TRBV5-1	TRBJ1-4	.	TGCGCCAGTCGACCGGGACAGGGTTTTGAAAAACTGTTTTTT	CASRPGQGFEKLFF
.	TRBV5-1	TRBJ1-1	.	TGCGCCAGCAGCAAAGGGGGAGACACTGAAGCTTTCTTT	CASSKGGDTEAFF
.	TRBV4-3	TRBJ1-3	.	TGCGCCAGCAGCCAAGCCCCCGGCGGAGCGTCTGGAAACACCATATATTTT	CASSQAPGGASGNTIYF
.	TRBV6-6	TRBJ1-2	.	TGTGCCAGCAGTCAGACCCGGGCCCTCTCCTCGGGATGGTATGGCTACACCTTC	CASSQTRALSSGWYGYTF
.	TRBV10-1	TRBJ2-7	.	TGCGCCAGCAGTGAAAAGTCTAGGGGTCCCGAGCAGTACTTC	CASSEKSRGPEQYF
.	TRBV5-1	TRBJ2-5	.	TGCGCCAGCAGTCCCCAGGAAGAGACCCAGTACTTC	CASSPQEETQYF
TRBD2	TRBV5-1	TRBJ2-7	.	TGCGCCAGCAGCTCCATACCGGGACTAGCGGGGGGGCACCTCGAGCAGTACTTC	CASSSIPGLAGGHLEQYF
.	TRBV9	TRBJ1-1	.	TGTGCCAGCAGCGTCGGAGGGTCCATGAACACTGAAGCTTTCTTT	CASSVGGSMNTEAFF
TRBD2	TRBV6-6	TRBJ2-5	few	TGTGCCAGCAGCCGAGGACTAGGGCAAGAGACCCAGTACTTC	CASSRGLGQETQYF
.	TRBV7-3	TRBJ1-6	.	TGTGCCAGCAGCTTAAGCGGGAATTCACCCCTCCACTTT	CASSLSGNSPLHF
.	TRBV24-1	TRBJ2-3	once	TGTGCCACCAGTCGACACCAGGCCACAGATACGCAGTATTTT	CATSRHQATDTQYF
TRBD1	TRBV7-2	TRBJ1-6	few	TGTGCCAGCAGTCAGGGACAGGGTGACACTTCACCCCTCCACTTT	CASSQGQGDTSPLHF
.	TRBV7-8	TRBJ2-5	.	TGTGCCAGCAGCTTTCAGGGCAACCAAGAGACCCAGTACTTC	CASSFQGNQETQYF
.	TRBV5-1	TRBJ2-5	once	TGCGCCAGCAGCTTGGGCGACAGGTTTGAAGAGACCCAGTACTTC	CASSLGDRFEETQYF
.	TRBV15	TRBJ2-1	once	TGTGCCACCAGCTTGCAGGGGCCCAGGAGTGAGCAGTTCTTC	CATSLQGPRSEQFF
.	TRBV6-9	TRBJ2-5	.	TGTGCCAGCATTCACAGGGTTTCCCAAGAGACCCAGTACTTC	CASIHRVSQETQYF
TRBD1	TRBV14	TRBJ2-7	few	TGTGCCAGCAGCCATCCGGGACAGGGAAAGGCCTACGAGCAGTACTTC	CASSHPGQGKAYEQYF
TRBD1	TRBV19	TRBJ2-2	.	TGTGCCAGTAGTTATAGGCGGACAGGGGACTCCGGGGAGCTGTTTTTT	CASSYRRTGDSGELFF
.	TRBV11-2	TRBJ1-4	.	TGTGCCAGCAGCTTCGCGGGGACTGGTGCTAATGAAAAACTGTTTTTT	CASSFAGTGANEKLFF
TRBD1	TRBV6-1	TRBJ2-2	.	TGTGCCAGCAGTGAAAGGCAGGGGGCGTCCGGGGAGCTGTTTTTT	CASSERQGASGELFF
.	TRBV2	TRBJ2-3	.	TGTGCCAGCAGTGACGAGAACACAGATACGCAGTATTTT	CASSDENTDTQYF
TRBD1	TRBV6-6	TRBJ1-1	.	TGTGCCAGCAGTAACGGACAGGGGGCAAACACTGAAGCTTTCTTT	CASSNGQGANTEAFF
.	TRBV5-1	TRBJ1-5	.	TGCGCCAGCAGCTCCACTGCCCAGCCCCAGCATTTT	CASSSTAQPQHF
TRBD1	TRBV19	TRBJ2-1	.	TGTGCCAGTAGTACCCGACAGGGTACCTACAATGAGCAGTTCTTC	CASSTRQGTYNEQFF
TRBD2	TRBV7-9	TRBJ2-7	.	TGTGCCAGCAGCGTCGAGGGACTAGCGGACTACGAGCAGTACTTC	CASSVEGLADYEQYF
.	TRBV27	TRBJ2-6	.	TGTGCCAGCAGTTACTCAGGACTCCGCTCTGGGGCCAACGTCCTGACTTTC	CASSYSGLRSGANVLTF
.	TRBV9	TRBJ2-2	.	TGTGCCAGCAGCGTATACGGCGGGGAGCTGTTTTTT	CASSVYGGELFF
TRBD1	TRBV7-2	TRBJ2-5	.	TGTGCCAGCAGCTTACAAAGGGGGCCGCAAGAGACCCAGTACTTC	CASSLQRGPQETQYF
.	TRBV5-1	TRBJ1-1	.	TGCGCCAGCAGCCGGGGGGCAGGGGCAGGCACTGAAGCTTTCTTT	CASSRGAGAGTEAFF
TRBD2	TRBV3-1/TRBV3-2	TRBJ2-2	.	TGTGCCAGCAGCCAAGATGGGTCGTTAGCGGGGGGGCCGAGCACCGGGGAGCTGTTTTTT	CASSQDGSLAGGPSTGELFF
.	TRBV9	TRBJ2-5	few	TGTGCCAGCAGCGCAGGGGGACCGGGGGCCTGGGGCCAAGAGACCCAGTACTTC	CASSAGGPGAWGQETQYF
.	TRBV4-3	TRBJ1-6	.	TGCGCCAGCAGCCCTCAAGGAGGGAGAGGTTCACCCCTCCACTTT	CASSPQGGRGSPLHF
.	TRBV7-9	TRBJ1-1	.	TGTGCCAGCAGCTTTGGAGCGCGTGGGACAACTTTGAACACTGAAGCTTTCTTT	CASSFGARGTTLNTEAFF
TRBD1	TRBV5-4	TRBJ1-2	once	TGTGCCAGCAGGGACAGGGGAGACTATGGCTACACCTTC	CASRDRGDYGYTF
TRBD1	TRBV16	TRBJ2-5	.	TGTGCCAGCAGCCAATCTACCGGGACAGGAGAGACCCAGTACTTC	CASSQSTGTGETQYF
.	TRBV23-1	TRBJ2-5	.	TGCGCCAGCAGTCAAGCCGGGAGAGAGACCCAGTACTTC	CASSQAGRETQYF
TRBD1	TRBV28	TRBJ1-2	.	TGTGCCAGCAGCGCCGCAGGGACAGCCTATGGCTACACCTTC	CASSAAGTAYGYTF
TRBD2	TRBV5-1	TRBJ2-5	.	TGCGCCAGCAGCTCTCTCGGGACTAGCGGGGCAGAGACCCAGTACTTC	CASSSLGTSGAETQYF
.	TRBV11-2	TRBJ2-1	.	TGTGCCAGCAGCTTAGTAGTGAACGAGCAGTTCTTC	CASSLVVNEQFF
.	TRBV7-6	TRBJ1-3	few	TGTGCCAGCAGCTTAGATGTGGAGGGAGGAAGCTCTGGAAACACCATATATTTT	CASSLDVEGGSSGNTIYF
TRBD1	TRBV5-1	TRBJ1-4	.	TGCGCCAGCAGCTACGGGACAGCGATGGAAAAACTGTTTTTT	CASSYGTAMEKLFF
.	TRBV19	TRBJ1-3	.	TGTGCCAGTAGTACCTACGGCAGGGCAATCTCTGGAAACACCATATATTTT	CASSTYGRAISGNTIYF
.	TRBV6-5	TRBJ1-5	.	TGTGCCAGCAGTCGACAGGTGCGTAGCAATCAGCCCCAGCATTTT	CASSRQVRSNQPQHF
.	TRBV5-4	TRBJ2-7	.	TGTGCCAGCGGAACGGGACTCCCCAACGAGCAGTACTTC	CASGTGLPNEQYF
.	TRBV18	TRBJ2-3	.	TGTGCCAGCTCACCCGGGACTGTTTCAGATACGCAGTATTTT	CASSPGTVSDTQYF